Sequencing of this TCR beta chain was carried out in a study of Graves' ophthalmopathy and Graves' hyperthyroidism. Study background: Investigators collected peripheral blood at initial diagnosis, before any treatment was given.

This clonotype was detected ten times or more. Fresh peripheral blood, about 10 ml, was the PBMC source. Amplification targeted the TCR beta CDR3 regions, with RNA transcripts as the source material. An initial RT-PCR round employing HTBI primers preceded a second-round multiplex PCR. TCRdb ran MiXCR on the multiplex PCR reads and lists one entry per CDR3 protein. The table records about 400,000 distinct CDR3 sequences, about 18% of them present only once. The V end lost 0 bases, the J end lost 1 base, and 9 bases lay between the germline ends. This CDR3 has 15 residues. The germline V gene has CDR1 LNHNV and CDR2 YYDKDF (reference sequence).

The sample was peripheral blood. This receptor was identified in a woman younger than 30 with Graves' ophthalmopathy. This chain joins TRBV15 and TRBJ2-5; D ambiguous. In DNA, the CDR3 is TGTGCCACCAGCAGAGATCCCCCCAGCCAAGAGACCCAGTACTTC. Translating it yields CATSRDPPSQETQYF.